This is a list of T cell receptor beta chains from one sample in a study of blood T cell repertoires in COVID-19. Data came from immunoSEQ multiplex PCR; TCRdb stores just in-frame clones and leaves some out. Of 39,000 or so clones in the sample, approximately 81% were seen once. Sequenced: peripheral blood. Receptor source: a man aged 60-69 years in a cohort sampled during active COVID-19. The CDR3 runs from the conserved cysteine through the conserved F or W. A D gene is named only where the DNA matches it firmly. Rows may omit the clone size; those that give it use once, few, many or a size class.

>-|TRBV5-4|-|TRBJ2-7
TGTGCCAGCAGCCGCGAGGGAATCAGGGAGCAGTACTTC
CASSREGIREQYF
>-|TRBV9|TRBD2|TRBJ2-3
TGTGCCAGCCCTGAACGGGAGGGCTCGAGCACAGATACGCAGTATTTT
CASPEREGSSTDTQYF
>-|TRBV7-6|TRBD1|TRBJ1-2
TGTGCCAGCAGCCCTGGGACAGGGGGCTTCTATGGCTACACCTTC
CASSPGTGGFYGYTF
>-|TRBV7-8|-|TRBJ1-5
TGTGCCAGCAGCTTTGGTCCCGGCGGGAATCAGCCCCAGCATTTT
CASSFGPGGNQPQHF
>-|TRBV6-2/TRBV6-3|TRBD2|TRBJ2-1
TGTGCCAGCAGCCCCAGACTAGCGGGGGGGGTAGAGCAGTTCTTC
CASSPRLAGGVEQFF
>-|TRBV6-6|-|TRBJ1-1
TGTGCCAGCAGTTACATGGAGGAGCTCACTGAAGCTTTCTTT
CASSYMEELTEAFF
>-|TRBV2|-|TRBJ1-4
TGTGCCAGCAGTGACAGAAATGAAAAACTGTTTTTT
CASSDRNEKLFF
>-|TRBV6-5|TRBD1|TRBJ1-1
TGTGCCAGCAGTCGGGACAGCCGATCGAACACTGAAGCTTTCTTT
CASSRDSRSNTEAFF
>-|TRBV6-1|TRBD1|TRBJ2-7
TGTGCCAGCAGTGAACCTGGACAGGTAGCCTACGAGCAGTACTTC
CASSEPGQVAYEQYF
>-|TRBV19|-|TRBJ1-1
TGTGCCAGTAGTGGAGCGCAGCCGGGGAACACTGAAGCTTTCTTT
CASSGAQPGNTEAFF
>-|TRBV3-1/TRBV3-2|TRBD2|TRBJ2-1
TGTGCCAGCAGCCAAGCGGGGGGGAATTACAATGAGCAGTTCTTC
CASSQAGGNYNEQFF
>-|TRBV24-1|-|TRBJ2-5
TGTGCCACCAGTGATTTGCAATTTGGGGGGAGAGAGACCCAGTACTTC
CATSDLQFGGRETQYF
>-|TRBV10-1|TRBD2|TRBJ2-1
TGCGCCAGCAGTGACGGAACTAGCGGGCGGAGTGAGCAGTTCTTC
CASSDGTSGRSEQFF
>-|TRBV5-1|TRBD1|TRBJ2-3
TGCGCCAGCAGCTTGGTACAGGGGCCCACAGATACGCAGTATTTT
CASSLVQGPTDTQYF
>once|TRBV10-2|TRBD2|TRBJ2-3
TGCGCCAGCAGTGAGTCAGAGGGAAAGCGGGAGGTCGGCACAGATACGCAGTATTTT
CASSESEGKREVGTDTQYF
>-|TRBV6-5|-|TRBJ2-3
TGTGCCAGCAGTTTGAGCCTGGATACGCAGTATTTT
CASSLSLDTQYF
>once|TRBV5-4|-|TRBJ1-1
TGTGCCAGCAGCTTCGGGGTGACTGAAGCTTTCTTT
CASSFGVTEAFF
>-|TRBV29-1|-|TRBJ2-1
TGCAGCGTTGTACCCTCTGGAGGGCTTCAGATTTACAATGAGCAGTTCTTC
CSVVPSGGLQIYNEQFF
>-|TRBV5-1|-|TRBJ1-4
TGCGCCAGCAGCTTGGGATCCGTGGCAGGCGAAAAACTGTTTTTT
CASSLGSVAGEKLFF
>-|TRBV9|-|TRBJ1-1
TGTGCCAGCAGCGCCCTGGGGGGGAGGAACACTGAAGCTTTCTTT
CASSALGGRNTEAFF
>-|TRBV30|-|TRBJ2-5
TGTGCCTGGGAAGACATTCTCGAAGAGACCCAGTACTTC
CAWEDILEETQYF
>-|TRBV28|-|TRBJ1-4
TGTGCCAGCAGTCGGGTAACTAATGAAAAACTGTTTTTT
CASSRVTNEKLFF